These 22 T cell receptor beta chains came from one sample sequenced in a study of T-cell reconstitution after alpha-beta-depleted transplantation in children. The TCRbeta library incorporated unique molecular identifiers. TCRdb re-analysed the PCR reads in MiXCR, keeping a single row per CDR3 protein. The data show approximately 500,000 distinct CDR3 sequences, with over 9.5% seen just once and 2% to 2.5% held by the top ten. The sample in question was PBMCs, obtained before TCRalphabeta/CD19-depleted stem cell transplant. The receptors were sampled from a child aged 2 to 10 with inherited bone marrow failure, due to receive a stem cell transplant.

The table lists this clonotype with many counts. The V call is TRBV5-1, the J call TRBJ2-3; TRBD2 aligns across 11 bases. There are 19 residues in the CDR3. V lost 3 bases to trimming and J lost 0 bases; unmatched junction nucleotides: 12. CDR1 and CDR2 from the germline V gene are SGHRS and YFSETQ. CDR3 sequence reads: CASSSYLSGTSGSTDTQYF. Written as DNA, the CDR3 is TGCGCCAGCAGCTCTTACCTATCCGGGACTAGCGGAAGCACAGATACGCAGTATTTT.

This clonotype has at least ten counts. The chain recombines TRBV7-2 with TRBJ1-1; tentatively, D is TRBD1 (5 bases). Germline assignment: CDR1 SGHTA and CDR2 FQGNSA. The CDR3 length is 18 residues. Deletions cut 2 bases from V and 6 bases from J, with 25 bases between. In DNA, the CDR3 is TGTGCCAGCAGCTTATGGGCCGGGACGGGAGGCCAAACTCCTGAAGCTTTCTTT. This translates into CASSLWAGTGGQTPEAFF.

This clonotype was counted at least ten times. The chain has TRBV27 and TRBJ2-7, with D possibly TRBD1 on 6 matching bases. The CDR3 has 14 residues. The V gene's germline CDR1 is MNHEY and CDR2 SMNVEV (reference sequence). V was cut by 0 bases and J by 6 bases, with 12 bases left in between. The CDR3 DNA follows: TGTGCCAGCAGTTTATCCCACACAGGGCCCGAGCAGTACTTC. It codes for CASSLSHTGPEQYF.

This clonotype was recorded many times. CDR3 DNA sequence: TGTGCCAGCGGACGTTATGTGCAAGAGACCCAGTACTTC. Its protein product is CASGRYVQETQYF. The J gene is TRBJ2-5, the V gene TRBV12-3 or TRBV12-4; no clear D. Trimming left V 8 bases short and J 2 bases short, with 12 bases between. The CDR3 has 13 residues.

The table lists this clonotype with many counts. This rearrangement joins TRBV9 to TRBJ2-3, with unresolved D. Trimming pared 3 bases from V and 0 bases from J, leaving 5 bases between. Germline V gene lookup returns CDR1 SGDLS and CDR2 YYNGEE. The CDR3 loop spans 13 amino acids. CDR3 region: CASSEQSTDTQYF. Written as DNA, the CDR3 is TGTGCCAGCAGCGAGCAGAGCACAGATACGCAGTATTTT.

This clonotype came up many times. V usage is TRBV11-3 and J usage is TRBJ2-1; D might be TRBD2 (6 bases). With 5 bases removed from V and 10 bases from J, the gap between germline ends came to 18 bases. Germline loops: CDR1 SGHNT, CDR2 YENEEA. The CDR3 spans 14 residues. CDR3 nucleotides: TGTGCCAGCAGCCCCCGGACTAAAAAAAGGGAGCAGTTCTTC. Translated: CASSPRTKKREQFF.

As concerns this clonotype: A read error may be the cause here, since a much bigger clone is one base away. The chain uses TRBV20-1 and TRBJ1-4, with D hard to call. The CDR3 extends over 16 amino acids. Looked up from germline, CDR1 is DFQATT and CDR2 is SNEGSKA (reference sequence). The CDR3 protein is CCAKYMLGRRYEKLFF. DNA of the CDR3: TGCTGTGCCAAATACATGCTCGGGCGTAGATATGAAAAACTGTTTTTT.

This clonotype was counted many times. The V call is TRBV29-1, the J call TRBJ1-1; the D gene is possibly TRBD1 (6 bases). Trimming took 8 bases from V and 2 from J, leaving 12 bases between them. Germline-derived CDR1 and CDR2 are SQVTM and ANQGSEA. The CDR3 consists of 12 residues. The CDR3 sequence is CSLEGGNTEAFF. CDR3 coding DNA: TGCAGCCTAGAAGGGGGAAACACTGAAGCTTTCTTT. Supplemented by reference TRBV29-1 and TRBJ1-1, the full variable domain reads SAVISQKPSRDICQRGTSLTIQCQVDSQVTMMFWYRQQPGQSLTLIATANQGSEATYESGFVIDKFPISRPNLTFSTLTVSNMSPEDSSIYLCSLEGGNTEAFFGQGTRLTVV.

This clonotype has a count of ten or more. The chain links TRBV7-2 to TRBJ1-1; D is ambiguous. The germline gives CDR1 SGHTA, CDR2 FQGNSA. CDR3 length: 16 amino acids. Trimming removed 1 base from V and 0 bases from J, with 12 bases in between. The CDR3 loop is CASSLVDQRMNTEAFF. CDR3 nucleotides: TGTGCCAGCAGCTTAGTGGACCAGCGGATGAACACTGAAGCTTTCTTT.

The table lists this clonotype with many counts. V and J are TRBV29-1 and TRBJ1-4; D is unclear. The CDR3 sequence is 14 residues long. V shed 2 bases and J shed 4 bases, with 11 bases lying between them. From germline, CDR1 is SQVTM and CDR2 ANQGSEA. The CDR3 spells CSVESGQYNEKLFF. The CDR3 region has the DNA TGCAGCGTTGAATCTGGGCAGTATAATGAAAAACTGTTTTTT.

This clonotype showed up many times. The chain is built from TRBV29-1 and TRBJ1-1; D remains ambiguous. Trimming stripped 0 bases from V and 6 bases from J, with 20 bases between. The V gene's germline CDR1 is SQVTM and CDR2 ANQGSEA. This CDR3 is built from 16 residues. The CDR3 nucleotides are TGCAGCGTTGAAGACTCTGCAGCCCGGAGGAAAGCTGAAGCTTTCTTT. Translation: CSVEDSAARRKAEAFF.

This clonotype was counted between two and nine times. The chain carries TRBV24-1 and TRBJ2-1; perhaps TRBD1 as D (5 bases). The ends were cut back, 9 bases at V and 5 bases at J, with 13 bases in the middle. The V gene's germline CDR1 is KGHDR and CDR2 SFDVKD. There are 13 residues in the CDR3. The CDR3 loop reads CATDDSGNNEQFF. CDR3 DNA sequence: TGTGCCACCGACGACAGTGGGAACAATGAGCAGTTCTTC.

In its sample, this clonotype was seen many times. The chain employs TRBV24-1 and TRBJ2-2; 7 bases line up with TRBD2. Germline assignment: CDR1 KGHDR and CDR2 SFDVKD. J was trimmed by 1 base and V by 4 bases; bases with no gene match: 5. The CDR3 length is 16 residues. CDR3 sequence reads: CATSETGLRNTGELFF. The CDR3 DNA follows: TGTGCCACCAGTGAAACGGGACTAAGGAACACCGGGGAGCTGTTTTTT.

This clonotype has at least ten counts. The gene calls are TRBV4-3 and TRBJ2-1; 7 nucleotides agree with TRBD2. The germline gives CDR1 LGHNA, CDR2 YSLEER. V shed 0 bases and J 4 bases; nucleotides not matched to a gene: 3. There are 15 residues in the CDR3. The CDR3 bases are TGCGCCAGCAGCCAAGAACTAGCGCAATACAATGAGCAGTTCTTC. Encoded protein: CASSQELAQYNEQFF.

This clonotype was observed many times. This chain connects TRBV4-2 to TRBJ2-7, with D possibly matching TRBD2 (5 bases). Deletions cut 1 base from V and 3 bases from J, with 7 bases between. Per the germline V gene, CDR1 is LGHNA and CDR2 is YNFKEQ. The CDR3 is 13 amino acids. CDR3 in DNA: TGTGCCAGCAGCCAAGGGACTGTCTACGAGCAGTACTTC. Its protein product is CASSQGTVYEQYF.

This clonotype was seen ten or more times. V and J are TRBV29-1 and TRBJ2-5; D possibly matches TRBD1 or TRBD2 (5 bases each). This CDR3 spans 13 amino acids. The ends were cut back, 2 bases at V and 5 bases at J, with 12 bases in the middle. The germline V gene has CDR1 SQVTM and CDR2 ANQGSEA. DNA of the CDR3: TGCAGCGTTGAATTGGGGGTTGGGGAGACCCAGTACTTC. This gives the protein CSVELGVGETQYF.

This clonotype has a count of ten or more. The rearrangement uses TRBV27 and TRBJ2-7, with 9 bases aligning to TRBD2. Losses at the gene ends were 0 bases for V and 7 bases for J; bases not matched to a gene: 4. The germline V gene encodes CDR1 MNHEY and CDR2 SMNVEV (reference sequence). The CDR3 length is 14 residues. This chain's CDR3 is CASSLSVAGVEQYF. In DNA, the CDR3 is TGTGCCAGCAGTTTATCCGTAGCGGGAGTGGAGCAGTACTTC.

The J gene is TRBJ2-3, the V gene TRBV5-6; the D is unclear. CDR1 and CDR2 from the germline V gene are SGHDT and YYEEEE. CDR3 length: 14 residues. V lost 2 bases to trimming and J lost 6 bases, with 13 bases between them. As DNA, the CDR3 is TGTGCCAGCAGCTTAGGTACCCCCGCGGATACGCAGTATTTT. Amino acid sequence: CASSLGTPADTQYF.

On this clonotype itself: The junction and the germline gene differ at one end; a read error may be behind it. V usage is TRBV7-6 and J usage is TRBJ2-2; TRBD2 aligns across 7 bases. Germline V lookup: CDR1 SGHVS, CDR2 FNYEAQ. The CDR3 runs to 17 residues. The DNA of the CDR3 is TGTGCCAGCAGCCCCAGTGCCGGGGGGTCGAACGCCGGGGAGCTGTTTTTT. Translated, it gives CASSPSAGGSNAGELFF.

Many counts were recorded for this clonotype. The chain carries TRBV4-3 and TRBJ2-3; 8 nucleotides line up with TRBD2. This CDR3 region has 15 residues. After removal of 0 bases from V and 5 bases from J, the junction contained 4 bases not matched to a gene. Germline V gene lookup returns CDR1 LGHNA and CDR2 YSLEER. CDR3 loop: CASSQDQRERDTQYF. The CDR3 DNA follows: TGCGCCAGCAGCCAAGATCAGCGGGAGAGAGATACGCAGTATTTT.

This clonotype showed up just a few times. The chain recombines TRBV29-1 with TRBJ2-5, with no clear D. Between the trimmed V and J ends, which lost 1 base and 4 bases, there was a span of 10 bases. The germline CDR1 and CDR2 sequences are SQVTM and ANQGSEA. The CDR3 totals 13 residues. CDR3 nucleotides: TGCAGCGTTGAAGGGCAGGTCCGAGAGACCCAGTACTTC. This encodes CSVEGQVRETQYF.

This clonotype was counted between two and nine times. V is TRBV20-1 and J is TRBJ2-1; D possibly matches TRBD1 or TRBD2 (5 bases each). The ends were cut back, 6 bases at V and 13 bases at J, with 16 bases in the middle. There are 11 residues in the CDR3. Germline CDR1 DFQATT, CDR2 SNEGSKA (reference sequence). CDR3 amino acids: CSALAGTFQFF. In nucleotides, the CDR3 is TGCAGTGCCCTTGCCGGGACCTTTCAGTTCTTC.